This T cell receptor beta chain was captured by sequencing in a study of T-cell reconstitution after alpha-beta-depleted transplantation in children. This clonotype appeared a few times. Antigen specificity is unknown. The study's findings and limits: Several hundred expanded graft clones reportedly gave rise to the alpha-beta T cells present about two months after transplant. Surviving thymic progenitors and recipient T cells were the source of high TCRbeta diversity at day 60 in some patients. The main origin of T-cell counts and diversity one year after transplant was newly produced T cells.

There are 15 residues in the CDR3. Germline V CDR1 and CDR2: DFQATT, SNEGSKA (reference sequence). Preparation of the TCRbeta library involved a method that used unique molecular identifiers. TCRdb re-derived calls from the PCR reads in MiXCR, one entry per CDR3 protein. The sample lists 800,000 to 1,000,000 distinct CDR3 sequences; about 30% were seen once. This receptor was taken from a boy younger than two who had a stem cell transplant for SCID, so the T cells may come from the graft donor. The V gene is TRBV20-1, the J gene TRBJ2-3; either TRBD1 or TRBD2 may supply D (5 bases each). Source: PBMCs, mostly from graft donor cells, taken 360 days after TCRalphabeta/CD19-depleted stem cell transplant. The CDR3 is CRAIGASWGTDTQYF. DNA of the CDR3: TGCAGAGCCATAGGGGCTAGCTGGGGCACAGATACGCAGTATTTT.